This paragraph reports one T cell receptor beta chain. What it recognizes is unknown. The PCR was carried out with 60 Vbeta primers and 13 Jbeta primers. Profiling relied on immunoSEQ multiplex PCR, and the TCRdb table lists in-frame clones only, not all of them. This sample yields over 100,000 clones, of which approximately 8.7% are seen a single time; 4.5% to 7% belongs to the top ten. These data are taken from a study of cytomegalovirus exposure and HLA in healthy donors. The study, taken as a whole, reports: Previously analyzed data showed that most TCR beta V segments were productive at a frequency of about 87% or about 30%. 87-base-pair reads could not separate some V segments, including TRBV6-2 and TRBV6-3.

As for the donors, each was a healthy bone marrow donor. V lost 5 bases and J lost 1; bases outside the gene matches: 2. The germline V gene has CDR1 KGHSH and CDR2 LQKENI. The CDR3 is 14 residues long. The sequencing input was PBMCs. The receptor comes from a man between 40 and 49 years old in good health and CMV-seronegative. The gene calls are TRBV18 and TRBJ1-1, with 9 bases matching TRBD1. CDR3 nucleotides: TGTGCCAGCTCATACAGGGGGCAGAACACTGAAGCTTTCTTT. Its protein product is CASSYRGQNTEAFF.